This T cell receptor beta chain was recovered during a study of memory CD4+ T cells and cytomegalovirus serostatus. Whole-study findings and limits: CD4+ memory repertoires contained about 40% of the roughly 160 reported CMV TCRbeta sequences.

The authors' processing: Out-of-frame sequences were removed, leaving around 2.2 million distinct TCRbeta sequences. Clones were read by immunoSEQ multiplex PCR, and TCRdb kept only the in-frame ones, dropping some. Clone size and the V and J calls come from that table; the DNA yielded D and trimming. The data contain 70,000 to 90,000 clones, around four fifths of them seen just once; the ten biggest clones take up just over 2.5%. The CDR3 sequence is 14 residues long. V dropped 5 bases and J dropped 8 bases, with 15 bases sitting between them. Germline V gene sequence: CDR1 MGHDK, CDR2 SYGVNS. To note about this clone: What it recognizes is unknown.

The sort gate was single viable CD3+CD4+CD8-CD45RO+ cells for memory CD4+ T cells. After thawing, CD4+ T cells were positively selected. Sample: memory CD4+ T cells from blood. This receptor was identified in an adult in good health and CMV-seropositive. J is TRBJ1-4 and V is TRBV25-1; a weak D match, TRBD1 (5 bases). CDR3 DNA sequence: TGTGCCAGCAGTACCCCAGGGTCGGGCGAAAAACTGTTTTTT. It translates to CASSTPGSGEKLFF.